Described below is a single T cell receptor beta chain sequence and its context. The data originate from a study of blood T cell repertoires in COVID-19. The data were produced by immunoSEQ multiplex PCR, yet TCRdb's version contains in-frame clones alone and is incomplete. The sample holds over 200,000 clones, nearly 85% seen once. Trimming removed 4 bases at V and 3 bases at J, with 16 bases between. The CDR3 extends over 14 amino acids. CDR1 is GTSNPN and CDR2 is SVGIG in the germline V gene (reference sequence). The rearrangement joins TRBV30 to TRBJ2-7; possible D gene TRBD2, 7 bases. The sequenced material came from peripheral blood. This receptor was obtained from a woman aged 25 to 45 with COVID-19, enrolled during active disease. The CDR3 loop is CAWKVGGGGYEQYF. The CDR3 coding sequence is TGTGCCTGGAAGGTTGGGGGAGGGGGCTACGAGCAGTACTTC.